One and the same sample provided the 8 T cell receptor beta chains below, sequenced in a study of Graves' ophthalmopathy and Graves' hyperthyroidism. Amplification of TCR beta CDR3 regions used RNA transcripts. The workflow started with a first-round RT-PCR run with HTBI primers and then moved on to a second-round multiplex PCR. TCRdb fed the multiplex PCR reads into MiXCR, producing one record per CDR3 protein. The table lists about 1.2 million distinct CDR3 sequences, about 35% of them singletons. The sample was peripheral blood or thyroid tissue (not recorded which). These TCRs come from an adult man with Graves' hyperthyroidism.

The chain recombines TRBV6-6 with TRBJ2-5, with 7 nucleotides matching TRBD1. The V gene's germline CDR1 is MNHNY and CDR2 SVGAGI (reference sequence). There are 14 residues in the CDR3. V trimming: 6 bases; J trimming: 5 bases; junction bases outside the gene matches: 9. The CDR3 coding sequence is TGTGCCAGCAGAAGGGGACAGCTGGGGGAGACCCAGTACTTC. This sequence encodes CASRRGQLGETQYF.

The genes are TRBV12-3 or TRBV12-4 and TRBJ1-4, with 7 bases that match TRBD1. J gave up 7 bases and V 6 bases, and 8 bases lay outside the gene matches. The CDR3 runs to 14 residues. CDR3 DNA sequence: TGTGCCAGCAGGCGGAACAGGGGAGGTGAAAAACTGTTTTTT. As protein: CASRRNRGGEKLFF.

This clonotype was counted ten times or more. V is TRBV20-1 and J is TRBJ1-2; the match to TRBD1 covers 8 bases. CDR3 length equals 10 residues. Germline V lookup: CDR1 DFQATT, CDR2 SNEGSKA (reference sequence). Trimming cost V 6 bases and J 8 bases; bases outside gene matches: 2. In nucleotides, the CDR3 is TGCAGTGCCCCAGGGGGCGGCTACACCTTC. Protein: CSAPGGGYTF.

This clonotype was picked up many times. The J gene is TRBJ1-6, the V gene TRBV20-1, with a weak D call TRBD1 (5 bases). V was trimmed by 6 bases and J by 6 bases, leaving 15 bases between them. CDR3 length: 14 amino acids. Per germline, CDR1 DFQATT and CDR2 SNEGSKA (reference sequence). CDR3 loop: CSAHPGPSNSPLHF. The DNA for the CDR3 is TGCAGTGCCCATCCGGGACCGAGTAATTCACCCCTCCACTTT.

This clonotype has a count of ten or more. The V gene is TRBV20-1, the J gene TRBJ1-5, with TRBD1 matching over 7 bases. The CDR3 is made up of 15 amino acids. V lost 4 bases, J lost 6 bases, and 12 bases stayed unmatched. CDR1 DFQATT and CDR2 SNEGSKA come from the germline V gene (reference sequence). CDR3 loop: CSATKTGRVSQPQHF. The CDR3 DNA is TGCAGTGCTACGAAGACAGGGAGGGTGAGTCAGCCCCAGCATTTT.

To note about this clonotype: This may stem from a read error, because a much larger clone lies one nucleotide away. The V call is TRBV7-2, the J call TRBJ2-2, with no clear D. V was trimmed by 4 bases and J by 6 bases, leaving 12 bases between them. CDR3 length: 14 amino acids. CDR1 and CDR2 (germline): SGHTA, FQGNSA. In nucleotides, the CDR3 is TGTGCCAGCAGCTCGGACGGGTTAGCCGGGGAGCTGTTTTTT. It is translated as CASSSDGLAGELFF.

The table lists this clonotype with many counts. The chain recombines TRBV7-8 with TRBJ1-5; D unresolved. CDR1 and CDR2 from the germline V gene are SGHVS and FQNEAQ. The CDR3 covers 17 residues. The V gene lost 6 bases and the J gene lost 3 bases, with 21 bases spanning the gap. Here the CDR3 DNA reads TGTGCCAGCAGAGCGTCGCAGGCCCAGTCCTCCAATCAGCCCCAGCATTTT. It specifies CASRASQAQSSNQPQHF.

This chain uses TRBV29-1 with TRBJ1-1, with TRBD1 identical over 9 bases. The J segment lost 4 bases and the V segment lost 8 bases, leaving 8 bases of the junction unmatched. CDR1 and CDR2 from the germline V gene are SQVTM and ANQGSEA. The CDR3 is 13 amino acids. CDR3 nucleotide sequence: TGCAGCAGTGATGGGACAGGGCCCACTGAAGCTTTCTTT. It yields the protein CSSDGTGPTEAFF.